This T cell receptor (beta chain) is from a study of blood T cell repertoires in COVID-19. Overall study context: Both acute and convalescent COVID-19 samples were obtained from the United States, Italy and Spain. PBMCs, B-cell-depleted T cells, or T cells were the source of the cDNA or gDNA that made up the material.

Per the authors' pipeline: Reference gene primers were amplified, and this amplification served to estimate nucleated cell counts. Here immunoSEQ multiplex PCR was the method, and the copy in TCRdb shows in-frame clones only, minus some. That table gives V, J and clone size, and the DNA gave D and trimming. The repertoire holds fewer than 15,000 clones, with over 75% as singletons. Germline-derived CDR1 and CDR2 are LNHDA and SQIVND (reference sequence). The CDR3 sequence is 15 residues long. V was shortened by 3 bases and J by 1 base, with 12 bases between the two germline ends. This clone showed up just a few times.

This chain connects TRBV19 to TRBJ1-1; D may be TRBD1 (5 bases). The source is a human donor in a cohort sampled during active COVID-19. The sample comprised peripheral blood. As DNA, the CDR3 is TGTGCCAGTAGTATGATTCGAACAGGGAACACTGAAGCTTTCTTT. Translating gives CASSMIRTGNTEAFF.